This T cell receptor (beta chain) was sequenced during a study of control samples from healthy donors and cancer patients. Profiling relied on immunoSEQ multiplex PCR, and the TCRdb table lists in-frame clones only, not all of them. The table records 350,000 to 450,000 clones, 90% of them present only once. This CDR3 has 15 amino acids. The V and J ends lost 11 bases and 0 bases respectively, with 17 bases between them. Germline loops: CDR1 SNHLY, CDR2 FYNNEI. The sequence came from a man between 35 and 55 years old with head and neck cancer. The specimen was PBMCs. V and J are TRBV2 and TRBJ1-3; unclear D gene. CDR3 loop: CAGSPQPFSGNTIYF. The CDR3 DNA reads TGTGCCGGATCGCCTCAGCCGTTCTCTGGAAACACCATATATTTT.